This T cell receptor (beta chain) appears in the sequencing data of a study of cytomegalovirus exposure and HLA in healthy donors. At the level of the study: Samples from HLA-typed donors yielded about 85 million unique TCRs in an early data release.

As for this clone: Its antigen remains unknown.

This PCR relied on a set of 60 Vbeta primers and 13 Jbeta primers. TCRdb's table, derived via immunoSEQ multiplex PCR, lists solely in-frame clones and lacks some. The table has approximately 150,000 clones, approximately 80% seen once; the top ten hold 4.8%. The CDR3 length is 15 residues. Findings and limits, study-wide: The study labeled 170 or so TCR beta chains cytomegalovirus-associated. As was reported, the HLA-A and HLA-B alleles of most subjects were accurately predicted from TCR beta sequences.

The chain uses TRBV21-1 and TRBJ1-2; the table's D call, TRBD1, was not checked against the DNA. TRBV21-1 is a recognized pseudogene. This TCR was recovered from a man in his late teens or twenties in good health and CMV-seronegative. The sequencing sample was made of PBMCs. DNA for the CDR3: TGTGCCAGCAGCTCCCGGACATTCACTAACTATGGCTACACCTTC. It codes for CASSSRTFTNYGYTF.